The 23 T cell receptor beta chains below all came from one sample that was sequenced in a study of blood T cell repertoires in COVID-19. Produced via immunoSEQ multiplex PCR; TCRdb's table is partial and in-frame only. The sample has 140,000 or so clones, more than 75% seen once; the top ten hold over 4%. Sequencing used peripheral blood. The receptors come from a woman aged 50 to 65 with acute or convalescent COVID-19.

The chain couples TRBV19 to TRBJ1-2; D is perhaps TRBD1 (5 bases). The V gene's germline CDR1 is LNHDA and CDR2 SQIVND (reference sequence). The CDR3 runs 13 residues. The germline V and J ends were trimmed by 9 bases and 8 bases, with 19 bases remaining between them. The CDR3 is CASKLVAGKGYTF. As DNA, the CDR3 is TGTGCCAGCAAGCTGGTGGCAGGGAAAGGCTACACCTTC.

This chain uses TRBV15 with TRBJ2-5, with D hard to call. The CDR3 contains 12 residues. Trimming left V 4 bases short and J 5 bases short, with 8 bases between. The germline CDR1 and CDR2 sequences are LNHNV and YYDKDF (reference sequence). The CDR3 loop reads CATSNPRETQYF. CDR3 DNA sequence: TGTGCCACCAGCAACCCCCGGGAGACCCAGTACTTC. The full variable domain, with the rest looked up from reference TRBV15 and TRBJ2-5, is DAMVIQNPRYQVTQFGKPVTLSCSQTLNHNVMYWYQQKSSQAPKLLFHYYDKDFNNEADTPDNFQSRRPNTSFCFLDIRSPGLGDTAMYLCATSNPRETQYFGPGTRLLVL.

The V and J genes are TRBV7-9 and TRBJ2-7; 7 positions match TRBD1. The CDR3 contains 15 residues. CDR1 is SEHNR and CDR2 is FQNEAQ in the germline V gene (reference sequence). The V segment lost 5 bases and the J segment 3 bases; nucleotides outside the gene matches: 10. CDR3 DNA: TGTGCCAGCAGCCGAAGAACAGGGGTTGGCTACGAGCAGTACTTC. Its translation: CASSRRTGVGYEQYF.

The chain employs TRBV29-1 and TRBJ1-1; tentative D call: TRBD1 (5 bases). V was trimmed by 6 bases and J by 1 base, leaving 9 bases between them. CDR1 and CDR2 (germline): SQVTM, ANQGSEA. The CDR3 sequence is 12 residues long. In nucleotides, the CDR3 is TGCAGCGTCCTACAGGAGAACACTGAAGCTTTCTTT. Translation: CSVLQENTEAFF. The whole variable domain, remainder taken from reference TRBV29-1 and TRBJ1-1, is SAVISQKPSRDICQRGTSLTIQCQVDSQVTMMFWYRQQPGQSLTLIATANQGSEATYESGFVIDKFPISRPNLTFSTLTVSNMSPEDSSIYLCSVLQENTEAFFGQGTRLTVV.

The CDR3, as DNA: TGTGCCAGTAAGCTAGACGGTAGCTCTGGAAACACCATATATTTT. Translation: CASKLDGSSGNTIYF. The chain carries TRBV19 and TRBJ1-3; no reliable D call. The germline V and J ends were trimmed by 7 bases and 0 bases, with 13 bases remaining between them. The CDR3 has 15 residues. The germline V gene encodes CDR1 LNHDA and CDR2 SQIVND (reference sequence). The whole variable domain, remainder taken from reference TRBV19 and TRBJ1-3, is DGGITQSPKYLFRKEGQNVTLSCEQNLNHDAMYWYRQDPGQGLRLIYYSQIVNDFQKGDIAEGYSVSREKKESFPLTVTSAQKNPTAFYLCASKLDGSSGNTIYFGEGSWLTVV.

This rearrangement joins TRBV5-1 to TRBJ1-6; 11 bases agree with TRBD1. Unmatched junction bases numbered 4, after V lost 4 bases and J lost 10 bases. The CDR3 runs 14 residues. Germline lookup yields CDR1 SGHRS and CDR2 YFSETQ. Here the CDR3 DNA reads TGCGCCAGCAGCCCGGGGACAGGGGGATCACCCCTCCACTTT. Its protein product is CASSPGTGGSPLHF.

The rearrangement links TRBV5-6 to TRBJ1-4; D might be TRBD1 (5 bases). V was shortened by 5 bases and J by 5 bases, with 13 bases between the two germline ends. CDR3 length: 14 amino acids. Germline lookup yields CDR1 SGHDT and CDR2 YYEEEE. The CDR3, as DNA: TGTGCCAGCAGGTCCGGGACTGAGAATGAAAAACTGTTTTTT. It yields the protein CASRSGTENEKLFF.

The rearrangement links TRBV7-9 to TRBJ2-6; 8 positions agree with TRBD1. Germline lookup yields CDR1 SEHNR and CDR2 FQNEAQ (reference sequence). The ends lost 6 bases at V and 0 bases at J; junction bases unmatched: 13. The CDR3 contains 19 residues. The CDR3 sequence is CASSGSRGQVYSGANVLTF. The CDR3 coding sequence is TGTGCCAGCAGTGGGTCGAGGGGACAGGTCTACTCTGGGGCCAACGTCCTGACTTTC.

V is TRBV24-1 and J is TRBJ2-1, with D possibly TRBD2 on 5 matching bases. The CDR3 is 14 residues long. The V end lost 2 bases, the J end lost 6 bases, and 10 bases lay between the germline ends. The germline V gene has CDR1 KGHDR and CDR2 SFDVKD. In DNA, the CDR3 is TGTGCCACCAGTGATTATACACGGGGCAATGAGCAGTTCTTC. Translated, it gives CATSDYTRGNEQFF.

The chain uses TRBV11-2 and TRBJ2-7; 9 bases are shared with TRBD1. J lost 6 bases, V lost 1 base, and 7 bases had no gene match. The CDR3 runs 15 residues. CDR1 and CDR2 from the germline V gene are SGHAT and FQNNGV. CDR3 coding DNA: TGTGCCAGCAGCTTAGCCCGGGACAGGGTTCTCGAGCAGTACTTC. This encodes CASSLARDRVLEQYF.

V and J are TRBV4-3 and TRBJ1-2; tentatively, D is TRBD1 (6 bases). CDR3 length equals 14 residues. Germline V lookup: CDR1 LGHNA, CDR2 YSLEER. V was trimmed by 4 bases and J by 3 bases, leaving 12 bases between them. The CDR3 nucleotides are TGCGCCAGCAGCCCCCAGGGACACGACTATGGCTACACCTTC. It is translated as CASSPQGHDYGYTF.

The chain recombines TRBV7-3 with TRBJ2-5; D call uncertain. Germline CDR1 reads SGHTA; CDR2 reads FQGTGA. The CDR3 totals 14 residues. Trimming shortened V by 2 bases and J by 1 base, and 8 bases separated the two germline ends. The CDR3 protein is CASSLPGTQETQYF. The DNA for the CDR3 is TGTGCCAGCAGCTTACCAGGAACCCAAGAGACCCAGTACTTC.

The chain is built from TRBV28 and TRBJ1-2; D unclear. The V gene lost 4 bases and the J gene lost 2 bases, with 2 bases spanning the gap. Germline V gene sequence: CDR1 MDHEN, CDR2 SYDVKM. CDR3 length: 11 residues. The CDR3 reads CASSSNYGYTF. The CDR3 bases are TGTGCCAGCAGTTCAAACTATGGCTACACCTTC.

The chain uses TRBV25-1 and TRBJ1-1; D perhaps matches TRBD1 (5 bases). CDR1 is MGHDK and CDR2 is SYGVNS in the germline V gene. The CDR3 has 15 amino acids. V was trimmed by 6 bases and J by 3 bases, leaving 17 bases between them. CDR3: CASSAKQVWYTEAFF. In DNA form, the CDR3 reads TGTGCCAGCAGCGCGAAACAGGTTTGGTACACTGAAGCTTTCTTT.

The chain has TRBV29-1 and TRBJ1-1, with D tentatively TRBD1 (6 bases). V was trimmed by 5 bases and J by 2 bases, leaving 12 bases between them. Germline CDR1 is SQVTM and CDR2 is ANQGSEA. The CDR3 is made up of 13 amino acids. CDR3 amino acids: CSVWGGRNTEAFF. CDR3 DNA: TGCAGCGTTTGGGGGGGGCGAAACACTGAAGCTTTCTTT.

The chain recombines TRBV6-5 with TRBJ1-2; 7 positions match TRBD1. Trimming took 8 bases from V and 4 from J; bases not matched to a gene: 7. The CDR3 is 13 amino acids. CDR1 and CDR2 (germline): MNHEY, SVGAGI. The CDR3 DNA is TGTGCCAGCGGGACGGGACAGACCTATGGCTACACCTTC. It codes for CASGTGQTYGYTF.

The chain is built from TRBV5-1 and TRBJ2-1; D might be TRBD1 (5 bases). The V and J ends lost 3 bases and 8 bases respectively, with 21 bases between them. CDR3 length equals 16 residues. The germline gives CDR1 SGHRS, CDR2 YFSETQ. The CDR3 here is CASSWAGTTRADEQFF. CDR3 nucleotide sequence: TGCGCCAGCAGCTGGGCCGGTACCACCAGGGCCGATGAGCAGTTCTTC. Full variable domain (outside the CDR3, taken from reference TRBV5-1 and TRBJ2-1): KAGVTQTPRYLIKTRGQQVTLSCSPISGHRSVSWYQQTPGQGLQFLFEYFSETQRNKGNFPGRFSGRQFSNSRSEMNVSTLELGDSALYLCASSWAGTTRADEQFFGPGTRLTVL.

This chain uses TRBV3-1 (or the pseudogene TRBV3-2) with TRBJ2-7, with D tentatively TRBD1 (8 bases). The CDR3 is 17 amino acids. Trimming pared 3 bases from V and 4 bases from J, leaving 22 bases between. From germline, CDR1 is LGHDT and CDR2 YNNKEL (reference sequence). Written as DNA, the CDR3 is TGTGCCAGCAGCCATCGGACAGGGCTGGGACTACTGTACGAGCAGTACTTC. It is translated as CASSHRTGLGLLYEQYF.

The chain has TRBV6-5 and TRBJ1-1; 7 bases are a match to TRBD1. The CDR3 has 15 amino acids. Germline-derived CDR1 and CDR2 are MNHEY and SVGAGI. With 5 bases clipped from V and 0 bases from J, the junction kept 6 bases outside the gene matches. The CDR3 DNA sequence: TGTGCCAGCAGTCCCCATAGGGGGCTGAACACTGAAGCTTTCTTT. This translates into CASSPHRGLNTEAFF.

The chain uses TRBV5-1 and TRBJ1-2, with 8 positions matching TRBD1. The J segment lost 3 bases and the V segment lost 4 bases, leaving 11 bases of the junction unmatched. The CDR3 runs 16 residues. The germline CDR1 and CDR2 sequences are SGHRS and YFSETQ. The CDR3: CASSPGLSTGDYGYTF. CDR3 DNA: TGCGCCAGCAGCCCCGGCCTATCGACAGGGGACTATGGCTACACCTTC.

This clone was found once. The V and J genes are TRBV7-2 and TRBJ2-1; D may be TRBD1 (5 bases). CDR1 is SGHTA and CDR2 is FQGNSA in the germline V gene. The CDR3 is made up of 12 amino acids. The V and J ends lost 5 bases and 8 bases respectively, with 10 bases between them. The DNA of the CDR3 is TGTGCCAGCAGCCAGACAGTATATGAGCAGTTCTTC. It translates to CASSQTVYEQFF. Variable domain in full (rest from reference TRBV7-2 and TRBJ2-1): GAGVSQSPSNKVTEKGKDVELRCDPISGHTALYWYRQSLGQGLEFLIYFQGNSAPDKSGLPSDRFSAERTGGSVSTLTIQRTQQEDSAVYLCASSQTVYEQFFGPGTRLTVL.

The chain combines TRBV11-2 with TRBJ2-5, with 15 bases lining up with TRBD2. V shed 1 base, J shed 4 bases, and the junction held 4 bases outside the gene matches. This CDR3 region has 17 residues. From germline, CDR1 is SGHAT and CDR2 FQNNGV. CDR3 nucleotide sequence: TGTGCCAGCAGCTTAGGTGGACTAGCGGGGGGGGGAGAGACCCAGTACTTC. It is translated as CASSLGGLAGGGETQYF.

This clone was found once. The V call is TRBV7-3, the J call TRBJ2-1, with 9 bases lining up with TRBD2. Trimming removed 10 bases from V and 7 bases from J; junction bases left unmatched: 17. CDR1 and CDR2 (germline): SGHTA, FQGTGA. This CDR3 has 16 residues. CDR3 loop: CATSSVGRGGHNEQFF. For the CDR3, the DNA is TGTGCCACCTCATCAGTCGGGCGGGGGGGCCATAATGAGCAGTTCTTC.